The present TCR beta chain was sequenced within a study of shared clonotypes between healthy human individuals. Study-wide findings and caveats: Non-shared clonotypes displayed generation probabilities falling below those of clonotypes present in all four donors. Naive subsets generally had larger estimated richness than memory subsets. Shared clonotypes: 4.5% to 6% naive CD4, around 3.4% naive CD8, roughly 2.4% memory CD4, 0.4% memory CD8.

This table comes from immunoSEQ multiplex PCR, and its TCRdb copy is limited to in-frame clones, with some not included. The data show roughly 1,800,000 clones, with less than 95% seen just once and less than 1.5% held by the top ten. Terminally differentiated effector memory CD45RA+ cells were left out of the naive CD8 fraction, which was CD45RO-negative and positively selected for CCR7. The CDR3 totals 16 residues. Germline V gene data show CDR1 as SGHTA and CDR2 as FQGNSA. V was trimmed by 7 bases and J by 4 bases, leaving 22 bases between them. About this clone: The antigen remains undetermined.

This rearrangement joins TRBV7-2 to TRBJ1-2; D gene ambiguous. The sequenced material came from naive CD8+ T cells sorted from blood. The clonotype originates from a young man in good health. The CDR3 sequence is CASTLTPFNVFYGYTF. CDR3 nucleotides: TGTGCCAGCACCCTAACTCCTTTCAATGTTTTCTATGGCTACACCTTC.